This TCR beta chain was recorded in a study of cytomegalovirus exposure and HLA in healthy donors. Study-level results: Analyzed later, most CMV-associated TCR beta chains appeared HLA-restricted. TCR beta V- and J-gene trimming, according to a later analysis, was linked to a missense DCLRE1C variant. In vitro confirmation showed a few CMV-associated chains to be CMV antigen specific.

Researchers ran the PCR with 60 Vbeta and 13 Jbeta primers. Repertoires were generated with immunoSEQ multiplex PCR, while TCRdb's copy carries only in-frame clones and drops some. The top ten clones hold around 1.4% of a sample with about 180,000 clones, 65% to 85% of them seen once. Worth noting for this clone: Its antigen is unidentified.

Unrecorded immune exposures were likely, despite nominal health at sampling. CDR3 length equals 13 residues. V was trimmed by 2 bases and J by 3 bases, leaving 10 bases between them. From germline, CDR1 is GTSNPN and CDR2 SVGIG (reference sequence). The chain combines TRBV30 with TRBJ1-1; D ambiguous. This TCR came from a girl aged 10-17 years in good health and CMV-seropositive. The specimen was PBMCs. The CDR3 DNA reads as TGTGCCTGGAGTCCGGGAATGGACACTGAAGCTTTCTTT. This sequence encodes CAWSPGMDTEAFF.